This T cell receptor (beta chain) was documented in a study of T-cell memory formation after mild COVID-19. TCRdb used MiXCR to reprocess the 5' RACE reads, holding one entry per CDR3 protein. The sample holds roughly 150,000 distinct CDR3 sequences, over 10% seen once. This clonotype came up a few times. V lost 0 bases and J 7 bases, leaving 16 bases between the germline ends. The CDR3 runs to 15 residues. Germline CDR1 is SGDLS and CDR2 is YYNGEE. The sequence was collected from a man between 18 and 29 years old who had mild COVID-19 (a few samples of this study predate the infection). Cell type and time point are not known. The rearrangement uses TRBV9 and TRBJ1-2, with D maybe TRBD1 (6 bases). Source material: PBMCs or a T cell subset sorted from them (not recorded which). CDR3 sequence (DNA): TGTGCCAGCAGCGTAGGCGTCGGGGGGCTCGGTGGCTACACCTTC. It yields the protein CASSVGVGGLGGYTF.